This T cell receptor beta chain appears in the sequencing data of a study of T cell responses to AZD1222 COVID-19 vaccine. Assay used: immunoSEQ multiplex PCR; TCRdb lists only in-frame clones, some missing. The data hold 15,000 to 20,000 clones, with roughly 80% observed a single time. The V end was cut by 3 bases, the J end by 5 bases, with 18 bases between. Germline lookup yields CDR1 SGHRS and CDR2 YFSETQ. This CDR3 spans 15 amino acids. The TCR was taken from an adult who received the AZD1222 COVID-19 vaccine. The chain links TRBV5-1 to TRBJ2-7; weak D call: TRBD2 (6 bases). The source material was peripheral blood, sampled 28 days after the second AZD1222 dose. CDR3 DNA sequence: TGCGCCAGCAGCTCAGCAGGGAGGATTATACACGAGCAGTACTTC. Its translation is CASSSAGRIIHEQYF. Together with reference TRBV5-1 and TRBJ2-7, the CDR3 gives the full variable domain: KAGVTQTPRYLIKTRGQQVTLSCSPISGHRSVSWYQQTPGQGLQFLFEYFSETQRNKGNFPGRFSGRQFSNSRSEMNVSTLELGDSALYLCASSSAGRIIHEQYFGPGTRLTVT.